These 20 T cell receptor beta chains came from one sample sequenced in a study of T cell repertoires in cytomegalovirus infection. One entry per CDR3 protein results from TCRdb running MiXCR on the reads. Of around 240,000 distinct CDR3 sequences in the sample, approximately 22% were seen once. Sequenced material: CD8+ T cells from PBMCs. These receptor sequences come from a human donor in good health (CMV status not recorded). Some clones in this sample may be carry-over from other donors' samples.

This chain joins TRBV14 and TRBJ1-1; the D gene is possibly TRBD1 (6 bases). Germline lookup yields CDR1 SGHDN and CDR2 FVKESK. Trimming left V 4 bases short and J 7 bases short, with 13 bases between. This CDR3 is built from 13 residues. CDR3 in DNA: TGTGCCAGCAGCCTCGGACAGTACCATGAAGCTTTCTTT. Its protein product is CASSLGQYHEAFF.

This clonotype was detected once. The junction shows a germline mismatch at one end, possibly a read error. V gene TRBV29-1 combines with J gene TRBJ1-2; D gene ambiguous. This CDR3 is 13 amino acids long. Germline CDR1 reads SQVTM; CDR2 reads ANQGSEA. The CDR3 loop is CSHAAGGGPGHTF. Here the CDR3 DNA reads TGCAGCCACGCGGCGGGTGGAGGGCCTGGCCACACCTTC.

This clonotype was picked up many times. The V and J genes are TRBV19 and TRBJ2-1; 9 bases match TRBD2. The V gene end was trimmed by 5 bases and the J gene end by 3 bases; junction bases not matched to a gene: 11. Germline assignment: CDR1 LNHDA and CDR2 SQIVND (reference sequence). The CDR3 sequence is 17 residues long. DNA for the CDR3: TGTGCCAGTAGTCCATTGGCCGCGGGGGGGAACTACAATGAGCAGTTCTTC. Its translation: CASSPLAAGGNYNEQFF.

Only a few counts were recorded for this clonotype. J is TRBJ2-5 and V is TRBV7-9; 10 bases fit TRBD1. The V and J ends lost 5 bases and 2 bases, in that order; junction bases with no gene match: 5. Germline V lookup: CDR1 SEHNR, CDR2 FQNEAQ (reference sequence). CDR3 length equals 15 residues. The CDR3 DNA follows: TGTGCCAGCAGCCGGGGGACAGGGGAACAAGAGACCCAGTACTTC. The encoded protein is CASSRGTGEQETQYF.

CDR3 sequence (DNA): TGTGCCAGCAGCTCCTTTGAAGCGGGCAGGGCGGGACAGCCCCAGCATTTT. Encoded protein: CASSSFEAGRAGQPQHF. V is TRBV28 and J is TRBJ1-5, with D perhaps matching TRBD1 (5 bases). This CDR3 spans 17 amino acids. Per the germline V gene, CDR1 is MDHEN and CDR2 is SYDVKM. V lost 6 bases to trimming and J lost 7 bases, with 25 bases between them.

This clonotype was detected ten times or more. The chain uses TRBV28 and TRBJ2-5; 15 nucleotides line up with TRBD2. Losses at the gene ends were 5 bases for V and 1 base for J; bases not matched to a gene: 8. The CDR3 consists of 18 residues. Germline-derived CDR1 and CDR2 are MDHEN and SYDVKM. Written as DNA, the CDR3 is TGTGCCAGCAGTCCCGCCTCGGGACTAGCGGGGGGCCAAGAGACCCAGTACTTC. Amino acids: CASSPASGLAGGQETQYF.

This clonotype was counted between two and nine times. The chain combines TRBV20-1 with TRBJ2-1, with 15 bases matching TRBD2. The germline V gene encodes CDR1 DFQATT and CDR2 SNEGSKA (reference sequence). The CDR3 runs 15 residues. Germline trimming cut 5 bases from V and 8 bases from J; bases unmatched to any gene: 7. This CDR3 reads CSAFGLAGGSDEQFF. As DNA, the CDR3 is TGCAGTGCTTTCGGACTAGCGGGGGGGTCGGATGAGCAGTTCTTC.

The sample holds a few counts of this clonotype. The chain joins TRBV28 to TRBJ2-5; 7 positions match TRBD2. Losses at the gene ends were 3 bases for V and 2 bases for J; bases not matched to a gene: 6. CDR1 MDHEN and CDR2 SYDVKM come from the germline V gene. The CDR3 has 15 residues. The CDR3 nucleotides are TGTGCCAGCAGTTTGGGCGGGGGACGACAAGAGACCCAGTACTTC. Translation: CASSLGGGRQETQYF.

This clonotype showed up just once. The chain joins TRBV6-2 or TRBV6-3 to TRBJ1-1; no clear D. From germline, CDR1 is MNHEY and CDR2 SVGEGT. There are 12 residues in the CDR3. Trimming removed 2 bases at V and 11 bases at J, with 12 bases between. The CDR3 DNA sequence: TGTGCCAGCAGTTACGGCGAAGGAGATGCTTTCTTT. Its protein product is CASSYGEGDAFF.

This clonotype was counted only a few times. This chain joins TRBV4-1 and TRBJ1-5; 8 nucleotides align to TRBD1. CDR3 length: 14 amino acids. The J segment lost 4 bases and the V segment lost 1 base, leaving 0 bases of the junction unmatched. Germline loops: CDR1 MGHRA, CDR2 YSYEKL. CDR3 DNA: TGCGCCAGCAGCCAAGGACAGGGGAATCAGCCCCAGCATTTT. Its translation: CASSQGQGNQPQHF.

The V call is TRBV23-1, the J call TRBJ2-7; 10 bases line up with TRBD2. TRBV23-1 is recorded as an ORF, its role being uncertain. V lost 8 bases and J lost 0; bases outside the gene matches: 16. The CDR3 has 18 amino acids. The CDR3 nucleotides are TGCGCCAGCGGGCCTAGTAGCGGGGGGACCCTTAGCTCCTACGAGCAGTACTTC. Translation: CASGPSSGGTLSSYEQYF.

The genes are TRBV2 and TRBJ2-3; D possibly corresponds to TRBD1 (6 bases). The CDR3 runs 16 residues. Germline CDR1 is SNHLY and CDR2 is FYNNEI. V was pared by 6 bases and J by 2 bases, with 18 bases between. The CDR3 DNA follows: TGTGCCAGCAGGGGGAATTGGGGGCCGCTCACAGATACGCAGTATTTT. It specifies CASRGNWGPLTDTQYF.

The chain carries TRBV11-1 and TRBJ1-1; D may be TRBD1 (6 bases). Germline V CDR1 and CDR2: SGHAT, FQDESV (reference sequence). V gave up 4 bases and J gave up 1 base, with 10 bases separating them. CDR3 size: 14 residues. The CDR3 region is CASSSSGANTEAFF. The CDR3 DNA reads TGTGCCAGCAGCTCCTCAGGGGCGAACACTGAAGCTTTCTTT.

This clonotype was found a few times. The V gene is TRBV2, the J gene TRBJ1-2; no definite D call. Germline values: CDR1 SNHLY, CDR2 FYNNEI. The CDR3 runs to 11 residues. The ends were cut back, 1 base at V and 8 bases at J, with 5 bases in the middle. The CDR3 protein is CASSEGGGYTF. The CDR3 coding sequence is TGTGCCAGCAGTGAAGGTGGGGGCTACACCTTC.

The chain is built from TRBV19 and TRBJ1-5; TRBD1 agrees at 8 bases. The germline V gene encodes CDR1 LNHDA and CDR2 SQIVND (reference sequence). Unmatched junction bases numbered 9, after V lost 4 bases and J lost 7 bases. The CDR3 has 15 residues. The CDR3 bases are TGTGCCAGTAGTACGGACAGGGAGGTGCGACAGCCCCAGCATTTT. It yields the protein CASSTDREVRQPQHF.

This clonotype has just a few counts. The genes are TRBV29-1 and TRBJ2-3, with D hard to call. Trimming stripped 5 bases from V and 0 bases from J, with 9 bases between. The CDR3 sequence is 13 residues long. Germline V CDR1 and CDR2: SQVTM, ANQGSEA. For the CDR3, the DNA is TGCAGCGTTTCCCCAGGAAGCACAGATACGCAGTATTTT. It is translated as CSVSPGSTDTQYF.

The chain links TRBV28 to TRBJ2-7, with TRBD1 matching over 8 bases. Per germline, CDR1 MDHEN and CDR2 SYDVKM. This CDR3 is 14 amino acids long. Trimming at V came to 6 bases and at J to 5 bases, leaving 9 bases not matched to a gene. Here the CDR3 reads CASRMTGVLNEQYF. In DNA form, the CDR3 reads TGTGCCAGCAGAATGACAGGGGTCTTGAACGAGCAGTACTTC.

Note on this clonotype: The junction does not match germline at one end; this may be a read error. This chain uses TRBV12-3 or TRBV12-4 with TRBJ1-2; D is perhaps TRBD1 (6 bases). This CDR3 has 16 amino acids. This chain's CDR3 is CVSSPIRTATNYGYTF. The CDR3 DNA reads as TGTGTCAGCAGTCCCATTAGGACAGCTACTAACTATGGCTACACCTTC.

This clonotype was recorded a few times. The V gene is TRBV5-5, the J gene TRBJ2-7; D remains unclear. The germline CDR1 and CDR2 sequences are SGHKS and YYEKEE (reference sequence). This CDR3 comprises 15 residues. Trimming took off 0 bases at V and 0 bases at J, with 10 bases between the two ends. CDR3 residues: CASSLGPRSSYEQYF. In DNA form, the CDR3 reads TGTGCCAGCAGCTTGGGACCGAGGAGCTCCTACGAGCAGTACTTC.

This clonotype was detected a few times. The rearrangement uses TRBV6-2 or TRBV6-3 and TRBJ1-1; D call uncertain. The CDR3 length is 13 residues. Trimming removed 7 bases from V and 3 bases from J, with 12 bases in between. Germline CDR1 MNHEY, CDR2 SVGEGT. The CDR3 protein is CASTLLGYTEAFF. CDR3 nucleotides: TGTGCCAGCACCCTACTGGGGTACACTGAAGCTTTCTTT.